This T cell receptor beta chain stems from a study of Ad26.COV2.S vaccination and SARS-CoV-2 variants. Findings and caveats of the study: Higher spike-specific TCR breadth was found in vaccine recipients than in placebo recipients. TCR breadth and depth estimates may have understated total T cell responses. Reportedly, after vaccination the spike-specific CD8+ and CD4+ T cell responses displayed substantial breadth.

Treatment reported: 15 to 20 received Ad26.COV2.S at low or high dose, single or two shots; roughly five received placebo; per-sample allocation not given. Sampling was performed 63 days after the first vaccine or placebo injection. Germline V gene lookup returns CDR1 SGHNT and CDR2 YENEEA. The CDR3 has 14 amino acids. The V end lost 0 bases, the J end lost 7 bases, and 11 bases lay between the germline ends. As for this clone: Its matching antigen is unknown.

Produced via immunoSEQ multiplex PCR; TCRdb's table is partial and in-frame only. The data show about 480,000 clones, around 88% seen once. The sample consisted of peripheral blood, taken in a trial of Ad26.COV2.S vaccine versus placebo. The chain has TRBV11-3 and TRBJ2-3, with D tentatively TRBD2 (5 bases). This TCR derives from a person between 18 and 60 years old who received the Ad26.COV2.S COVID-19 vaccine or a placebo. The CDR3 protein is CASSLDGSANTQYF. The CDR3 DNA follows: TGTGCCAGCAGCTTAGATGGGAGCGCAAATACGCAGTATTTT.